Sequencing of this TCR beta chain was carried out in a study of blood T cell repertoires in COVID-19. Study-level background: COVID-19 samples collected from the United States, Italy and Spain covered acute and convalescent phases.

The CDR3 is 15 residues long. V was pared by 3 bases and J by 3 bases, with 4 bases of the junction left unmatched. CDR1 and CDR2 from the germline V gene are ENHRY and SYGVKD. Original analysis: Amplification from reference gene primers served as the basis for estimated nucleated cell counts. Clones were sequenced by immunoSEQ multiplex PCR, and TCRdb holds only the in-frame ones, with some missing. That table gives V, J and clone size, and the DNA gave D and trimming. The profile shows 60,000 to 65,000 clones, about nine tenths of them singletons. Sequenced input: peripheral blood. The receptor's source is a woman older than 75 with active COVID-19. The chain links TRBV10-3 to TRBJ2-7; 11 bases match TRBD2. The CDR3 region is CAISEGLAGGYEQYF. The CDR3 DNA sequence: TGTGCCATCAGTGAAGGGCTAGCGGGGGGCTACGAGCAGTACTTC.